Listed below are T cell receptor beta chains from one sample, sequenced in a study of T cell repertoires in cytomegalovirus infection. These receptors have no identified antigens. TCRdb reanalysed the reads using MiXCR and keeps one entry per CDR3 protein. The profile covers 900,000 to 950,000 distinct CDR3 sequences, with approximately 31% appearing a single time and roughly an eighth taken by the ten largest. This specimen consisted of cultured CD8+ T cells from PBMCs, obtained from culture after CMV antigen stimulation. The receptor set was obtained from a human donor in good health (CMV status not recorded). Some clones in this sample may be carry-over from other donors' samples. The CDR3 runs from the conserved cysteine through the conserved F or W. A D gene is named only where the DNA matches it firmly. Rows give clone size only sometimes, using once, few, many, or a class for an expanded clone.

TRBJ2-2 | few | TRBV7-9 | - | CASSLRVNGELFF | TGTGCCAGCAGCTTGCGGGTGAACGGGGAGCTGTTTTTT
TRBJ1-2 | many | TRBV7-6 | TRBD1 | CASSSRDRHYGYTF | TGTGCCAGCAGCTCCCGGGACAGGCACTATGGCTACACCTTC
TRBJ1-5 | - | TRBV12-3/TRBV12-4 | - | CASSRTGRVNQPQHF | TGTGCCAGCAGTCGTACAGGGAGGGTCAATCAGCCCCAGCATTTT
TRBJ1-2 | many | TRBV4-3 | - | CASSQDDIGDYGYTF | TGCGCCAGCAGCCAAGATGATATAGGGGACTATGGCTACACCTTC
TRBJ2-3 | - | TRBV11-2 | TRBD1 | CASIKQGLHTDTQYF | TGTGCCAGCATCAAACAGGGGCTCCACACAGATACGCAGTATTTT
TRBJ2-1 | - | TRBV12-3/TRBV12-4 | TRBD2 | CASTKSGSSYNEQFF | TGTGCCAGCACCAAAAGCGGGAGCTCCTACAATGAGCAGTTCTTC
TRBJ2-2 | many | TRBV7-6 | TRBD1 | CASSGPGQSPGELFF | TGTGCCAGCAGCGGCCCGGGACAGAGTCCCGGGGAGCTGTTTTTT
TRBJ2-4 | - | TRBV28 | - | CASSLGRENQYF | TGTGCCAGCAGTCTAGGGAGAGAAAATCAGTACTTC
TRBJ1-1 | - | TRBV20-1 | - | CRTGGTEAFF | TGCAGGACAGGAGGTACTGAAGCTTTCTTT
TRBJ2-1 | many | TRBV7-2 | TRBD1 | CASSLAPGQGLDEQFF | TGTGCCAGCAGCTTAGCGCCGGGACAGGGGCTAGATGAGCAGTTCTTC
TRBJ1-1 | many | TRBV7-8 | - | CASSFPRTIGRNTEAFF | TGTGCCAGCAGCTTTCCCCGTACGATCGGCCGGAACACTGAAGCTTTCTTT
TRBJ2-5 | few | TRBV2 | - | CASSRGISETQYF | TGTGCCAGCAGCAGGGGCATATCAGAGACCCAGTACTTC
TRBJ2-3 | - | TRBV7-9 | TRBD1 | CASTADRGSTDTQYF | TGTGCCAGCACCGCAGACAGGGGCAGCACAGATACGCAGTATTTT
TRBJ1-1 | - | TRBV5-4 | TRBD1 | CASILDGTAQNTEAFF | TGTGCCAGCATACTCGACGGGACAGCACAGAACACTGAAGCTTTCTTT
TRBJ2-6 | - | TRBV20-1 | - | CSARKRAGANVLTF | TGCAGTGCTAGGAAGAGGGCGGGGGCCAACGTCCTGACTTTC
TRBJ1-2 | - | TRBV24-1 | - | CATSAAGDYGYTF | TGTGCCACCAGTGCCGCAGGAGACTATGGCTACACCTTC
TRBJ2-3 | - | TRBV20-1 | TRBD2 | CSARAASGDTDTQYF | TGCAGTGCTAGAGCGGCTAGCGGGGACACAGATACGCAGTATTTT
TRBJ2-3 | - | TRBV7-4 | TRBD2 | CASSLVERVQLAGGPSTDTQYF | TGTGCCAGCAGCTTAGTGGAGCGAGTTCAGCTAGCGGGGGGTCCTAGCACAGATACGCAGTATTTT
TRBJ2-1 | - | TRBV7-2 | TRBD2 | CASSFRGGPPKNEQFF | TGTGCCAGCAGCTTCCGGGGGGGGCCCCCTAAAAATGAGCAGTTCTTC
TRBJ1-4 | - | TRBV7-9 | TRBD1 | CASSYPLKRDRGPSNEKLFF | TGTGCCAGCAGCTACCCCCTTAAACGGGACAGGGGGCCATCTAATGAAAAACTGTTTTTT
TRBJ1-2 | few | TRBV4-1 | TRBD1 | CASSQPWTGYGYTF | TGCGCCAGCAGCCAACCCTGGACAGGCTATGGCTACACCTTC
TRBJ1-1 | - | TRBV10-3 | - | CAISESVREAFF | TGTGCCATCAGTGAGTCGGTCAGGGAAGCTTTCTTT
TRBJ2-3 | - | TRBV10-3 | - | CAISESKHPGGPTSTDTQYF | TGTGCCATCAGTGAGTCAAAGCATCCGGGGGGCCCGACTAGCACAGATACGCAGTATTTT
TRBJ2-5 | few | TRBV15 | - | CATSKFTGSETQYF | TGTGCCACCAGCAAATTTACAGGGTCAGAGACCCAGTACTTC
TRBJ1-5 | few | TRBV2 | TRBD1 | CASSDFGQGGFSNQPQHF | TGTGCCAGCAGTGACTTTGGACAGGGAGGGTTTAGCAATCAGCCCCAGCATTTT
TRBJ2-7 | many | TRBV7-2 | TRBD1 | CASSLLWDRGYEQYF | TGTGCCAGCAGCTTGTTATGGGACAGGGGATACGAGCAGTACTTC
TRBJ1-2 | - | TRBV20-1 | - | CSARDLVVANYGYTF | TGCAGTGCTAGAGATCTGGTGGTAGCTAACTATGGCTACACCTTC
TRBJ2-7 | - | TRBV27 | TRBD2 | CASSDSGGEILYEQYF | TGTGCCAGCAGTGATAGCGGGGGGGAAATCCTCTACGAGCAGTACTTC
TRBJ1-1 | - | TRBV10-2 | - | CASSERNTETFF | TGCGCCAGCAGTGAAAGGAACACTGAAACTTTCTTT